The present TCR beta chain was sequenced within a study of blood T cell repertoires in COVID-19. Across the study: Italy, Spain and the United States were the sources of the convalescent and acute COVID-19 samples.

The ends lost 4 bases at V and 3 bases at J; junction bases unmatched: 5. From germline, CDR1 is SGHRS and CDR2 YFSETQ. The CDR3 length is 14 residues. Produced via immunoSEQ multiplex PCR; TCRdb's table is partial and in-frame only. Found here are more than 350,000 clones, about 90% of them singletons; the top ten hold about 3%. Seattle patients were enrolled while actively infected and followed longitudinally. The clonotype originates from a woman under 40 with COVID-19, enrolled during active disease. Source material: peripheral blood. The chain links TRBV5-1 to TRBJ1-1; 8 nucleotides match TRBD1. DNA for the CDR3: TGCGCCAGCAGCCGCAGGGGGCCCGACACTGAAGCTTTCTTT. This gives the protein CASSRRGPDTEAFF.